This T cell receptor beta chain was profiled in a study of blood T cells in healthy people across ages. Note on this clonotype: Antigen unknown.

Primed by a sample-barcoded 5' primer and a J-beta primer mix, a second PCR proceeded for roughly 6 to 12 cycles. TCRdb fed the 5' RACE reads into MiXCR, producing one record per CDR3 protein. The table has about 900,000 distinct CDR3 sequences, roughly 52% seen once; the top ten hold roughly 13%. Germline assignment: CDR1 SGHRS and CDR2 YFSETQ. V dropped 0 bases and J dropped 2 bases, with 8 bases sitting between them. The CDR3 spans 14 residues. Study-level findings and limits: Investigators treated diversity estimates from one million T cells as underestimates.

V usage is TRBV5-1 and J usage is TRBJ1-1; D call uncertain. The clonotype comes from a man aged 25-45 years in good health. Sequencing was performed on blood. The CDR3: CASSLDNVNTEAFF. CDR3 DNA sequence: TGCGCCAGCAGCTTGGACAACGTCAACACTGAAGCTTTCTTT.